This TCR beta chain emerged from a study of human T cells and chemical hapten exposure (dated by TCRdb to the early 2020s). Some background on the complete study: For sensitization, 2% DPC in acetone was applied to a 2 cm by 2 cm area of upper inner arm skin. Throughout the study period of around 25 weeks, patients also received therapeutic DPC doses to the scalp every week. Patch testing was done on the upper back using Finn chambers containing 0.01% DPC, and results were scored after 6 days according to International Contact Dermatitis Research Group standards. The patient cohort, mostly female, included alopecia areata with under or over 50% scalp involvement, alopecia totalis and alopecia universalis. Libraries were pooled for sequencing, and per-sample TCR yields varied mainly because of small differences in library volumes within the pool. The study tracked peripheral blood TCR repertoire changes in vivo during primary and secondary sensitization to the hapten diphenylcyclopropenone (DPC) in alopecia patients. Blood samples were taken from patients before sensitization (week 0) and then at 2, 6 and about 24 weeks after DPC sensitization. About 27 alopecia patients gave blood for TCR sequencing at one to four time points (pre-sensitization, 2, 6 and 24 weeks). The full study reports these points: All patients had alopecia, a presumed autoimmune disease, so their immune response might differ from that of healthy individuals. Compared with pre-sensitization or healthy control sets, expanded TCRs formed significantly more large CDR3 similarity clusters, which is consistent with antigen-driven responses. The number of PT1 expanded TCRs positively correlated with patch test score, significant at thresholds 8, 16 and 32 but not 4. DPC sensitization did not change the number of TCRs with a frequency above 1 in 1000, and there was no evidence of changes in global repertoire structure. Repeated subsampling changed both the strength of the expansion versus patch-test correlation and the threshold at which the correlation became significant.

Libraries were constructed by RACE. TCRdb lists the instrument as NextSeq 500. During library preparation, unique molecular identifiers were attached to individual cDNA molecules so that TCRs could be counted in a quantitative, reproducible way. From each blood RNA sample, both TCR alpha and TCR beta chains were sequenced. On the authors' methods: A median of about 87,000 TCRs per sample was observed, with a range of about 20,000 to 750,000. V, J and CDR3 annotation of the TCR reads was performed with the Decombinator software suite. Every sample was subsampled to the same number of TCRs (28,000) for the PS versus PT1 abundance plots. TCRs were defined as expanded if absent before sensitization and observed at least eight times at the 2-week time point. Clones were called with MiXCR by TCRdb after fastp trimmed the public reads at Q25, and only in-frame beta chains were retained. Identical CDR3 protein sequences are pooled into one entry, listed with their most common genes and DNA. The V and J calls reflect TCRdb's pipeline rather than the authors' work. This sample has 50,000 or so distinct CDR3 sequences in its table, and roughly 9.5% of those were observed once. Roughly 15% of the sample goes to the ten largest clones.

Concerning this clonotype: Its recognized antigen is unknown. Per-nucleotide qualities are absent, and no much larger clonotype sits a single base away.

The CDR3 covers 13 residues, taking in both the cysteine and the phenylalanine. The read is trimmed to its CDR3 DNA, 39 bases read in frame from base 1. Trimming costs V 3 bases and J 2 bases, and their ends lie 9 bases apart. As encoded in the germline V gene, CDR1 is SQVTM while CDR2 is ANQGSEA. The time point label on this specimen signifies: patch test 3, about 24 weeks after DPC sensitization. The intended sense of this specimen's treatment or condition label: therapeutic diphenylcyclopropenone sensitization with weekly scalp DPC. At each patch-test visit, blood was drawn before the patch test was applied. To be eligible, patients had to be aged 18 to 70, diagnosed with alopecia and judged suitable for DPC therapy, while pregnant patients were excluded. Total RNA was extracted from unfractionated whole blood collected in Tempus Blood RNA tubes.

Source: whole blood, taken in connection with sensitization to the hapten diphenylcyclopropenone (DPC). This clonotype originated in a woman aged 35 to 49 with alopecia areata. Some clones in this sample may be carry-over from other donors' samples. The V and J genes are TRBV29-1 and TRBJ2-3, and TRBD2 may be the D gene, going by 6 matching bases. The CDR3 in this case is CSVERGDTDTQYF. The DNA reads TGCAGCGTTGAGCGGGGTGACACAGATACGCAGTATTTT.